This is a list of T cell receptor beta chains from one sample in a study of blood T cell repertoires in COVID-19. Generated by immunoSEQ multiplex PCR, the TCRdb table keeps only in-frame clones and is missing some. This sample has roughly 120,000 clones, with roughly 90% found just once. Sample: peripheral blood. Receptors originate from a man in his 60s with COVID-19, enrolled during active disease. The conserved cysteine and the conserved F or W are not part of the CDR3 here. The D gene is left open where the match is weak. Size values are once, few and many counts, or a class for expanded clones, and some rows have none.

J,D,size,V,CDR3
TRBJ1-1,.,.,TRBV5-1,ASSLSGNPMNTEAF
TRBJ1-2,.,.,TRBV19,ASKRLPRQANYGYT
TRBJ1-1,TRBD1,.,TRBV6-1,ASSEYGRGLGTEAF
TRBJ2-7,TRBD2,.,TRBV5-1,ASSLPGTSGRSSSYEQY
TRBJ2-1,.,.,TRBV29-1,SVEDGRGINEQF
TRBJ1-2,TRBD1,.,TRBV18,ASSPGTGNHYGYT
TRBJ1-2,TRBD1,.,TRBV2,ASSPGQRGGYT
TRBJ2-5,.,.,TRBV5-1,ASSLVGVGAQETQY
TRBJ1-5,.,.,TRBV7-2,ASSLAGFVQPQH
TRBJ1-1,.,.,TRBV5-5,ASSINTNTEAF
TRBJ1-5,TRBD1,.,TRBV4-1,ASSQEPGQGLNQPQH
TRBJ2-2,TRBD1,many,TRBV7-7,ASSRGTGGDTGELF
TRBJ2-7,TRBD2,.,TRBV19,ASSMTSGNYEQY
TRBJ2-7,TRBD1,.,TRBV2,ASSLTGGAIKY
TRBJ2-1,.,.,TRBV7-3,ASSLTGGYEQF
TRBJ2-1,.,.,TRBV7-3,ASGDGGSYNEQF
TRBJ1-5,.,.,TRBV18,ASSPTENQPQH